This record concerns one T cell receptor (beta chain) sequence. The sample comes from a study of blood T cell repertoires in COVID-19. Generated by immunoSEQ multiplex PCR, the TCRdb table keeps only in-frame clones and is missing some. This sample has 200,000 to 250,000 clones, with 75% to 85% found just once. This CDR3 has 13 residues. Per the germline V gene, CDR1 is SNHLY and CDR2 is FYNNEI. The V segment lost 7 bases and the J segment 11 bases; nucleotides outside the gene matches: 11. Sequencing was carried out using peripheral blood. The receptor's source is a woman aged 40 to 50 who had recovered from COVID-19. V gene TRBV2 combines with J gene TRBJ1-1; 9 bases are a match to TRBD1. CDR3 amino acids: CASTPDRGDQAFF. CDR3 sequence (DNA): TGTGCCAGCACACCGGACAGGGGCGACCAGGCTTTCTTT.